The 24 T cell receptor beta chains given below trace back to one sample, sequenced in a study of T cells in Graves' hyperthyroidism and ophthalmopathy (dated by TCRdb to between 2019 and 2020). The library was prepared using multiplex PCR. Sequencing was carried out with an Illumina HiSeq 2000. TCR beta CDR3 regions were amplified from RNA transcripts. The TCR CDR3 was subjected to a first round of RT-PCR using the HTBI primer set and the Qiagen OneStep RT-PCR kit. TCRdb's own reprocessing of the public reads used fastp at Q25 and MiXCR and kept productive beta chains. Each entry merges the rows of one CDR3 protein and shows their most common DNA and genes. This sample comprises more than 450,000 distinct CDR3 sequences, less than 20% of them detected only once. Jointly, the top ten make up about 50% of the sample. Sequencing was performed on blood. The receptors derive from a man aged 40-55 years with Graves' ophthalmopathy.

The V and J genes are TRBV18 and TRBJ1-4, with D unclear. Germline-derived CDR1 and CDR2 are KGHSH and LQKENI. This CDR3 is built from 14 residues. V gave up 3 bases and J gave up 3 bases, with 8 bases separating them. Here the CDR3 reads CASSPPLANEKLFF. CDR3 bases: TGTGCCAGCTCACCCCCTTTGGCTAATGAAAAACTGTTTTTT.

CDR3 in DNA: TGTGCCAGCAGATTGGGACTGGCGGGGGGGAGAGATGAGCAGTTCTTC. It specifies CASRLGLAGGRDEQFF. The chain has TRBV6-1 and TRBJ2-1; the match to TRBD2 covers 9 bases. V gave up 6 bases and J gave up 8 bases; unmatched junction bases: 14. Germline V gene lookup returns CDR1 MNHNS and CDR2 SASEGT. The CDR3 has 16 amino acids.

This chain joins TRBV7-8 and TRBJ1-5, with D perhaps matching TRBD1 (6 bases). Trimming took 5 bases from V and 5 from J, leaving 13 bases between them. The CDR3 spans 14 residues. Germline CDR1 SGHVS, CDR2 FQNEAQ. CDR3 bases: TGTGCCAGCAGCCTCGACAGGACCCATCAGCCCCAGCATTTT. It codes for CASSLDRTHQPQHF.

Note on this clonotype: One base away lies a much larger clone, so this may be a sequencing read error. V gene TRBV12-3 or TRBV12-4 combines with J gene TRBJ2-1; 7 nucleotides align to TRBD2. The CDR3 is 18 amino acids. V lost 4 bases to trimming and J lost 8 bases; unmatched junction nucleotides: 20. CDR3 sequence: CASSSPSGRAGVGDEQFF. CDR3 DNA sequence: TGTGCCAGCAGTTCCCCTTCAGGGCGGGCGGGAGTGGGGGATGAGCAGTTCTTC.

This clonotype was seen many times. This chain links TRBV28 with TRBJ2-1; either TRBD1 or TRBD2 may fit D (5 bases each). The germline V gene encodes CDR1 MDHEN and CDR2 SYDVKM. Trimming removed 8 bases from V and 8 bases from J, with 19 bases in between. CDR3 size: 14 residues. CDR3 protein: CASGRSGPMDEQFF. The CDR3 DNA reads TGTGCCAGCGGGCGGTCGGGACCAATGGATGAGCAGTTCTTC.

This clonotype came up many times. The chain carries TRBV2 and TRBJ2-7; D gene uncertain. The CDR3 totals 13 residues. Germline V lookup: CDR1 SNHLY, CDR2 FYNNEI. The germline V and J ends were trimmed by 3 bases and 1 base, with 7 bases remaining between them. The CDR3 here is CASSDQVSYEQYF. CDR3 nucleotide sequence: TGTGCCAGCAGTGATCAGGTTTCCTACGAGCAGTACTTC.

This CDR3 is CASSQDLGLYEQYF. Written as DNA, the CDR3 is TGCGCCAGCAGCCAAGATCTAGGACTCTACGAGCAGTACTTC. The chain links TRBV4-1 to TRBJ2-7, with D possibly being TRBD2 (5 bases). Per the germline V gene, CDR1 is MGHRA and CDR2 is YSYEKL. The germline V and J ends were trimmed by 0 bases and 3 bases, with 9 bases remaining between them. The CDR3 is made up of 14 amino acids.

This chain uses TRBV5-6 with TRBJ1-1; D unresolved. Germline V gives CDR1 SGHDT, CDR2 YYEEEE. Between the trimmed V and J ends, which lost 0 bases and 10 bases, there was a span of 10 bases. The CDR3 length is 12 residues. CDR3 DNA sequence: TGTGCCAGCAGCTTGGTCGTCGGCACAGCTTTCTTT. Its protein product is CASSLVVGTAFF. The variable domain in full, completed from reference TRBV5-6 and TRBJ1-1, reads DAGVTQSPTHLIKTRGQQVTLRCSPKSGHDTVSWYQQALGQGPQFIFQYYEEEERQRGNFPDRFSGHQFPNYSSELNVNALLLGDSALYLCASSLVVGTAFFGQGTRLTVV.

The chain is built from TRBV20-1 and TRBJ2-7; a weak D match, TRBD2 (6 bases). Germline V CDR1 and CDR2: DFQATT, SNEGSKA (reference sequence). The V end was cut by 4 bases, the J end by 5 bases, with 21 bases between. The CDR3 totals 15 residues. The DNA for the CDR3 is TGCAGTGCTAACCGACTAGAGGTTACTAAAGACGAGCAGTACTTC. This codes for CSANRLEVTKDEQYF.

This clonotype has a count of ten or more. V gene TRBV18 combines with J gene TRBJ2-5, with 9 nucleotides matching TRBD2. In germline, CDR1 is KGHSH, CDR2 LQKENI. The CDR3 length is 16 residues. V shed 5 bases, J shed 2 bases, and the junction held 9 bases outside the gene matches. The CDR3 spells CASSSVLAGTQETQYF. The DNA for the CDR3 is TGTGCCAGCTCATCCGTCCTAGCGGGAACACAAGAGACCCAGTACTTC.

This clonotype was found once. The chain uses TRBV7-9 and TRBJ2-6, with D possibly being TRBD1 or TRBD2 (6 bases each). Per the germline V gene, CDR1 is SEHNR and CDR2 is FQNEAQ (reference sequence). CDR3 size: 17 residues. Trimming pared 1 base from V and 2 bases from J, leaving 12 bases between. DNA of the CDR3: TGTGCCAGCAGCTTAGGGGATAGGGGGGCTGGGGCCAACGTCCTGACTTTC. Its protein is CASSLGDRGAGANVLTF.

This clonotype showed up just a few times. V and J are TRBV18 and TRBJ2-3; 7 bases map to TRBD1. Germline assignment: CDR1 KGHSH and CDR2 LQKENI. Trimming cost V 8 bases and J 1 base; bases outside gene matches: 3. The CDR3 is 13 residues long. In DNA, the CDR3 is TGTGCCAGCCAGCAGGGGGGCACAGATACGCAGTATTTT. This translates into CASQQGGTDTQYF.

This clonotype has at least ten counts. J is TRBJ1-5 and V is TRBV12-3 or TRBV12-4, with 9 bases fitting TRBD1. The CDR3 runs 17 residues. V lost 6 bases, J lost 3 bases, and 12 bases stayed unmatched. CDR3: CASSLRGGTGYNQPQHF. The CDR3 DNA sequence: TGTGCCAGCAGCCTTCGGGGGGGGACAGGGTACAATCAGCCCCAGCATTTT.

The sample holds a few counts of this clonotype. This rearrangement joins TRBV28 to TRBJ2-2; the D gene is possibly TRBD2 (6 bases). Germline CDR1 MDHEN, CDR2 SYDVKM. V was clipped by 4 bases and J by 6 bases, with 9 bases between them. This CDR3 spans 13 amino acids. As DNA, the CDR3 is TGTGCCAGCAGTTCTACTAGCTCCGGGGAGCTGTTTTTT. Translation: CASSSTSSGELFF.

This clonotype was detected only a few times. A much more abundant neighbour one base away suggests this may be a read error. Because the CDR3 is missing its conserved closing phenylalanine or tryptophan, this is likely a read error. J is TRBJ1-1 and V is TRBV27, with D unresolved. The CDR3 is made up of 14 amino acids. Per the germline V gene, CDR1 is MNHEY and CDR2 is SMNVEV (reference sequence). The V and J ends lost 0 bases and 0 bases respectively, with 5 bases between them. Written as DNA, the CDR3 is TGTGCCAGCAGTTTATCTACGATGAACACTGAAGCTTTCCTT. It codes for CASSLSTMNTEAFL.

The chain combines TRBV3-1 with TRBJ2-7, with D possibly called TRBD1 or TRBD2 (5 bases each). V was clipped by 3 bases and J by 3 bases, with 18 bases between them. The CDR3 consists of 16 residues. Per germline, CDR1 LGHDT and CDR2 YNNKEL (reference sequence). The CDR3, as DNA: TGTGCCAGCAGCCACCGGGACCCTACCCCCCTCTACGAGCAGTACTTC. It is translated as CASSHRDPTPLYEQYF.

This clonotype was observed a handful of times. The chain combines TRBV20-1 with TRBJ2-2; 11 nucleotides align to TRBD2. CDR1 DFQATT and CDR2 SNEGSKA come from the germline V gene (reference sequence). This CDR3 region has 15 residues. Unmatched junction bases numbered 7, after V lost 6 bases and J lost 4 bases. CDR3 amino acids: CSALSGGALTGELFF. Here the CDR3 DNA reads TGCAGTGCACTTAGCGGGGGGGCCCTCACCGGGGAGCTGTTTTTT.

This clonotype was observed a handful of times. V is TRBV6-1 and J is TRBJ2-3; tentatively, D is TRBD1 or TRBD2 (5 bases each). The CDR3 has 17 amino acids. Trimming left V 4 bases short and J 1 base short, with 18 bases between. CDR1 is MNHNS and CDR2 is SASEGT in the germline V gene. The CDR3 DNA follows: TGTGCCAGCAGTGGCCACAACCGGGACCGACGCACAGATACGCAGTATTTT. Translating gives CASSGHNRDRRTDTQYF.

Many counts were recorded for this clonotype. The J gene is TRBJ2-5, the V gene TRBV2, with 14 bases lining up with TRBD2. The germline V gene has CDR1 SNHLY and CDR2 FYNNEI. This CDR3 contains 16 residues. V lost 5 bases and J lost 1; bases outside the gene matches: 3. The CDR3 spells CASSLGLAGGQETQYF. CDR3 sequence (DNA): TGTGCCAGCAGTCTCGGACTAGCGGGGGGCCAAGAGACCCAGTACTTC. Variable domain in full (rest from reference TRBV2 and TRBJ2-5): EPEVTQTPSHQVTQMGQEVILRCVPISNHLYFYWYRQILGQKVEFLVSFYNNEISEKSEIFDDQFSVERPDGSNFTLKIRSTKLEDSAMYFCASSLGLAGGQETQYFGPGTRLLVL.

There are many counts of this clonotype. The CDR3 reads CASSLADRGSETQYF. In DNA, the CDR3 is TGTGCCAGCAGCTTGGCAGACAGGGGGTCTGAGACCCAGTACTTC. The J gene is TRBJ2-5, the V gene TRBV5-5, with 9 positions matching TRBD1. CDR3 length equals 15 residues. The V gene end was trimmed by 0 bases and the J gene end by 5 bases; junction bases not matched to a gene: 5. Per germline, CDR1 SGHKS and CDR2 YYEKEE (reference sequence).

Ten or more counts support this clonotype. This chain connects TRBV28 to TRBJ2-3, with 7 bases aligning to TRBD1. Germline lookup yields CDR1 MDHEN and CDR2 SYDVKM. The V segment lost 6 bases and the J segment 3 bases; nucleotides outside the gene matches: 12. The CDR3 runs 16 residues. The CDR3 DNA follows: TGTGCCAGCAGCCGACCCGGCAGGGGGAATACAGATACGCAGTATTTT. Translating gives CASSRPGRGNTDTQYF.

This clonotype was counted between two and nine times. V gene TRBV27 combines with J gene TRBJ1-1, with D possibly TRBD1 on 6 matching bases. The CDR3 is 14 residues long. CDR1 MNHEY and CDR2 SMNVEV come from the germline V gene (reference sequence). The V end lost 5 bases, the J end lost 5 bases, and 15 bases lay between the germline ends. The CDR3 bases are TGTGCCAGCAGTGCCAGGGGTTGGGGTACTGAAGCTTTCTTT. Amino acid sequence: CASSARGWGTEAFF.

The chain carries TRBV6-2 or TRBV6-3 and TRBJ1-1; a weak D match, TRBD1 (6 bases). The CDR3 runs 14 residues. V gave up 3 bases and J gave up 4 bases, with 12 bases separating them. Germline V gives CDR1 MNHEY, CDR2 SVGEGT. In DNA form, the CDR3 reads TGTGCCAGCAGTTATGGGGGCGGGGGCACTGAAGCTTTCTTT. The encoded protein is CASSYGGGGTEAFF.

In this sample, this clonotype turned up many times. This chain connects TRBV3-1 to TRBJ2-3; TRBD2 agrees at 9 bases. Germline V CDR1 and CDR2: LGHDT, YNNKEL (reference sequence). The CDR3 has 15 residues. V shed 4 bases and J 3 bases; nucleotides not matched to a gene: 5. CDR3 loop: CASSPLSGGTDTQYF. The CDR3 DNA is TGTGCCAGCAGCCCGCTCAGCGGGGGGACAGATACGCAGTATTTT.